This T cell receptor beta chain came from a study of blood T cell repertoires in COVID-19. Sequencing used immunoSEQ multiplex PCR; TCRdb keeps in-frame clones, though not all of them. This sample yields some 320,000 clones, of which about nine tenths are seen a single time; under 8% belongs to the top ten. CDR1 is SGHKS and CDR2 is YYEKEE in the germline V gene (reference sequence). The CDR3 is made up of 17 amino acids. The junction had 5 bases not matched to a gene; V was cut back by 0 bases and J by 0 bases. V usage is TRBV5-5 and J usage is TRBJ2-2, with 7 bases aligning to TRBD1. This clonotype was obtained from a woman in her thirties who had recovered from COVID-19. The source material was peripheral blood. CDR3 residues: CASSLAWQGANTGELFF. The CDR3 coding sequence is TGTGCCAGCAGCTTGGCCTGGCAGGGGGCGAACACCGGGGAGCTGTTTTTT.